This T cell receptor (beta chain) was observed in a study of T cell responses to AZD1222 COVID-19 vaccine. Measured with immunoSEQ multiplex PCR; TCRdb has only the in-frame clones, and not every one. Among approximately 110,000 clones listed, roughly 84% were seen once. The source material was peripheral blood, sampled on day 0 of AZD1222 vaccination. The source is an adult in good health.

CDR3 nucleotide sequence: TGTGCCAGCAGCTTACCCTCTAGCGGGGGTTTACTGTCGACAGATACGCAGTATTTT. Its translation is CASSLPSSGGLLSTDTQYF. This chain joins TRBV7-2 and TRBJ2-3; 10 bases are a match to TRBD2. From germline, CDR1 is SGHTA and CDR2 FQGNSA. The CDR3 is 19 residues long. V lost 2 bases to trimming and J lost 3 bases; unmatched junction nucleotides: 14.